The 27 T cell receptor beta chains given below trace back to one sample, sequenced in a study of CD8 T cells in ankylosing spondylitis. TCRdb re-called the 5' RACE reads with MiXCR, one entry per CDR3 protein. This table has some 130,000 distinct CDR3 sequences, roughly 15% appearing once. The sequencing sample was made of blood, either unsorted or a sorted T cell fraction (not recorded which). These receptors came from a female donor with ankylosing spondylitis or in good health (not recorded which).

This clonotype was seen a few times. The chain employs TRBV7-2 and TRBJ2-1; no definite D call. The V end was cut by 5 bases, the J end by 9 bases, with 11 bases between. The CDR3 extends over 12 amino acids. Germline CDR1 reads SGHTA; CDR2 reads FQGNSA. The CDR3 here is CASSPVHFEQFF. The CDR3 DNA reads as TGTGCCAGCAGCCCAGTTCATTTTGAGCAGTTCTTC.

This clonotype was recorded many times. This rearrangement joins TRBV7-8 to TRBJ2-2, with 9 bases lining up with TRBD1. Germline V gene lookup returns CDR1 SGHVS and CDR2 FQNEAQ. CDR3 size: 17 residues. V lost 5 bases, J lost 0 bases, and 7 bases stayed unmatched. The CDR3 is CASSPYGTGTNTGELFF. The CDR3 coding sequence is TGTGCCAGCAGCCCATACGGGACAGGGACGAACACCGGGGAGCTGTTTTTT.

For the CDR3, the DNA is TGTGCCAGCAGTTGGACTAGCGGGGGCCAAGAGACCCAGTACTTC. Amino acids: CASSWTSGGQETQYF. The genes are TRBV2 and TRBJ2-5, with 13 bases lining up with TRBD2. Unmatched junction bases numbered 1, after V lost 5 bases and J lost 1 base. This CDR3 spans 15 amino acids. CDR1 and CDR2 (germline): SNHLY, FYNNEI.

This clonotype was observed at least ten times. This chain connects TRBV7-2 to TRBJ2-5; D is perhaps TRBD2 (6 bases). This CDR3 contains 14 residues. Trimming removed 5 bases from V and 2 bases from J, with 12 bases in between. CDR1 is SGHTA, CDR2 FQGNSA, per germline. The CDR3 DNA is TGTGCCAGCAGCACTGGGAGGCTACAAGAGACCCAGTACTTC. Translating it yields CASSTGRLQETQYF.

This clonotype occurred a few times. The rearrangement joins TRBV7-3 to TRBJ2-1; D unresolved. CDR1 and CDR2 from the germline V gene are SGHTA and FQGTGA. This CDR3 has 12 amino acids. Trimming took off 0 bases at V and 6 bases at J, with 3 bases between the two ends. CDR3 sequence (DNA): TGTGCCAGCAGCTTAACCGGCAATGAGCAGTTCTTC. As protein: CASSLTGNEQFF.

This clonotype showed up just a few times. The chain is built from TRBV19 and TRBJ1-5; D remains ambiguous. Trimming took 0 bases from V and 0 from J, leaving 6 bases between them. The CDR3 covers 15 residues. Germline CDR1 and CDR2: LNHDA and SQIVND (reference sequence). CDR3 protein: CASSIDRNSNQPQHF. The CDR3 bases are TGTGCCAGTAGTATAGATCGGAATAGCAATCAGCCCCAGCATTTT.

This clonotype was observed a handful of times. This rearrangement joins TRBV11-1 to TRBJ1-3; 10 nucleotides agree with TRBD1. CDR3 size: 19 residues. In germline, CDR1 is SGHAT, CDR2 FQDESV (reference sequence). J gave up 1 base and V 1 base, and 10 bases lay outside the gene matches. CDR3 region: CASSLGTGGQTWSGNTIYF. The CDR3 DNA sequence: TGTGCCAGCAGCTTAGGGACAGGGGGACAAACATGGTCTGGAAACACCATATATTTT.

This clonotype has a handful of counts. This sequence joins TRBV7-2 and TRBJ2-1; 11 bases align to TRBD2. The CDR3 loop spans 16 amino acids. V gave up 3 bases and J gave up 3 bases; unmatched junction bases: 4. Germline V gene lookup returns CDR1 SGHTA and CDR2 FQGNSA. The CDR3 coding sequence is TGTGCCAGCAGCTTCATAGCGGGAGGGAACTACAATGAGCAGTTCTTC. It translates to CASSFIAGGNYNEQFF.

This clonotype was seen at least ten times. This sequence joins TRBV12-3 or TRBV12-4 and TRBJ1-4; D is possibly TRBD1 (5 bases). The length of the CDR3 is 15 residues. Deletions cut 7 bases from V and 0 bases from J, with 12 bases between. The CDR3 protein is CASTSGVATNEKLFF. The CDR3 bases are TGTGCCAGCACCTCGGGGGTTGCAACTAATGAAAAACTGTTTTTT.

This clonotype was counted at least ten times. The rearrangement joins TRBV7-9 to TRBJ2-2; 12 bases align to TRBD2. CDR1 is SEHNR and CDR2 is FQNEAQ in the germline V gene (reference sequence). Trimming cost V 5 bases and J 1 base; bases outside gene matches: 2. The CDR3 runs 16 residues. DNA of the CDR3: TGTGCCAGCAGCCGACTAGCGGGGGTGAACACCGGGGAGCTGTTTTTT. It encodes CASSRLAGVNTGELFF.

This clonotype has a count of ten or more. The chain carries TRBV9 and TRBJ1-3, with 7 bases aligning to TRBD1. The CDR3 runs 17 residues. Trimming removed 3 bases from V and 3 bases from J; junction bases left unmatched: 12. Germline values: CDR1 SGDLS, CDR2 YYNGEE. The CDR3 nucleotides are TGTGCCAGCAGCGGGAAGGGGACAGAAAGAAGTGGAAACACCATATATTTT. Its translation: CASSGKGTERSGNTIYF.

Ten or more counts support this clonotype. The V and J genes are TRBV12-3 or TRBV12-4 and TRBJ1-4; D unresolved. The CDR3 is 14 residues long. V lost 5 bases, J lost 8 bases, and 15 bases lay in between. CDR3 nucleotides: TGTGCCAGCAGTCCCTCCCCGGCTTGGGAAAAACTGTTTTTT. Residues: CASSPSPAWEKLFF.

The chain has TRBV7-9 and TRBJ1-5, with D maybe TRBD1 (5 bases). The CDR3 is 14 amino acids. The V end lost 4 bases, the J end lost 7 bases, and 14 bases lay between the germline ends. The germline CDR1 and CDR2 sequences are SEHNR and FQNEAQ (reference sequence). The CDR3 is CASSWGGVGQPQHF. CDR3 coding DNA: TGTGCCAGCAGCTGGGGAGGGGTGGGACAGCCCCAGCATTTT. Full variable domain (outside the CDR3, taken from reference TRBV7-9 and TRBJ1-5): DTGVSQNPRHKITKRGQNVTFRCDPISEHNRLYWYRQTLGQGPEFLTYFQNEAQLEKSRLLSDRFSAERPKGSFSTLEIQRTEQGDSAMYLCASSWGGVGQPQHFGDGTRLSIL.

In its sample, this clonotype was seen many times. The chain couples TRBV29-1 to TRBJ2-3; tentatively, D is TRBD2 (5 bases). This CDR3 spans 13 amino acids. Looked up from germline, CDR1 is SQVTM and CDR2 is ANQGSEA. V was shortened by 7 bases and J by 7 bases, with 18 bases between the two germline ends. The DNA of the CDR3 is TGCAGCGCGACTATCCTCCCCGAATATACGCAGTATTTT. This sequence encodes CSATILPEYTQYF.

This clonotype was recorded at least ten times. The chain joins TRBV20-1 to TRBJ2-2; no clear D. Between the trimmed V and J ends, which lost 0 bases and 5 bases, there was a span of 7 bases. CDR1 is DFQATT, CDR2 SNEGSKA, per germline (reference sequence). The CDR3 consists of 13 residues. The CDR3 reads CSAREGRTGELFF. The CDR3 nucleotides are TGCAGTGCTAGAGAAGGACGAACCGGGGAGCTGTTTTTT.

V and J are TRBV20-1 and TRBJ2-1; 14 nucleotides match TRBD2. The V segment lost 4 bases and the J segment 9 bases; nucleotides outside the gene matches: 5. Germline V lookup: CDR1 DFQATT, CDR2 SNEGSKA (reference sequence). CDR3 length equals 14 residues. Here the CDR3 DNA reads TGCAGTGCTAAGGGACTAGCGGGGGAACGTGAGCAGTTCTTC. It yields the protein CSAKGLAGEREQFF.

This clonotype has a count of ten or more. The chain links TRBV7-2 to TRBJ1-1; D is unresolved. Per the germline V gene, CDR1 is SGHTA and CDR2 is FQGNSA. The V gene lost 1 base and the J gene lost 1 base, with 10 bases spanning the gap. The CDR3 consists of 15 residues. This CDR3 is CASSLDRPPNTEAFF. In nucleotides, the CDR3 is TGTGCCAGCAGCTTAGACAGACCTCCGAACACTGAAGCTTTCTTT. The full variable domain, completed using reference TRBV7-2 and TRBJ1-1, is GAGVSQSPSNKVTEKGKDVELRCDPISGHTALYWYRQSLGQGLEFLIYFQGNSAPDKSGLPSDRFSAERTGGSVSTLTIQRTQQEDSAVYLCASSLDRPPNTEAFFGQGTRLTVV.

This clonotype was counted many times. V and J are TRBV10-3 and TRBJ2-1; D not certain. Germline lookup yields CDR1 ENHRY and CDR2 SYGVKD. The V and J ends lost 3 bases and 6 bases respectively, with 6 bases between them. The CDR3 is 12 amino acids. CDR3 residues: CAISDASNEQFF. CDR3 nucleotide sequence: TGTGCCATCAGTGACGCTAGCAATGAGCAGTTCTTC.

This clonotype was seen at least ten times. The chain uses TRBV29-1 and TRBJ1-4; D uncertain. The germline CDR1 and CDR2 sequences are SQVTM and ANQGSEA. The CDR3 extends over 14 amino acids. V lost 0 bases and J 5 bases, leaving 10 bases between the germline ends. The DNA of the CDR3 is TGCAGCGTTGAAGATCCCGGGCCGAATGAAAAACTGTTTTTT. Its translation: CSVEDPGPNEKLFF.

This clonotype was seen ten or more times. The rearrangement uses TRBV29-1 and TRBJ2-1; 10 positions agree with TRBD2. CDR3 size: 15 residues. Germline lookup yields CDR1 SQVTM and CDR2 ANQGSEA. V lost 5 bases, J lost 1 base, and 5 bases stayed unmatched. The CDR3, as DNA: TGCAGCGTTTACGGGACTAGCGATTCCTACAATGAGCAGTTCTTC. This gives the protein CSVYGTSDSYNEQFF.

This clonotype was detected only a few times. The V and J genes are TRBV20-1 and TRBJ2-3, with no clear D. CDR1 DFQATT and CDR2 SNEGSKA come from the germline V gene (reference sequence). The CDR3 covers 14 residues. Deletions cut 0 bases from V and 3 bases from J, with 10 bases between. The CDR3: CSARESLQTDTQYF. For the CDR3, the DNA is TGCAGTGCTAGAGAATCTTTACAGACAGATACGCAGTATTTT.

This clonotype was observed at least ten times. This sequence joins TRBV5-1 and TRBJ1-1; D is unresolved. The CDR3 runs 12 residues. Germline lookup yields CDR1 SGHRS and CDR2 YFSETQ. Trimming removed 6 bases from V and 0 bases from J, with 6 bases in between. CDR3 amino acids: CASKEVNTEAFF. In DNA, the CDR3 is TGCGCCAGCAAGGAGGTGAACACTGAAGCTTTCTTT. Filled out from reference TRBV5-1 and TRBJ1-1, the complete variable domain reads KAGVTQTPRYLIKTRGQQVTLSCSPISGHRSVSWYQQTPGQGLQFLFEYFSETQRNKGNFPGRFSGRQFSNSRSEMNVSTLELGDSALYLCASKEVNTEAFFGQGTRLTVV.

The CDR3 DNA is TGCGCCAGCAGCTTAGAAGGGCTTCCCTACAATGAGCAGTTCTTC. Translating gives CASSLEGLPYNEQFF. This chain uses TRBV5-1 with TRBJ2-1; D is unclear. V was pared by 2 bases and J by 2 bases, with 11 bases between. The CDR3 runs to 15 residues. Germline CDR1 reads SGHRS; CDR2 reads YFSETQ.

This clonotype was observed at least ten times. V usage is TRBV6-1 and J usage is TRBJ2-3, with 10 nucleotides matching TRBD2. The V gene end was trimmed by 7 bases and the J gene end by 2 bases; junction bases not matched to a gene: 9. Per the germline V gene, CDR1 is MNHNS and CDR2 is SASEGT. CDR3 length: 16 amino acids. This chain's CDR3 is CASTGTSGISTDTQYF. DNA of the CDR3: TGTGCCAGCACGGGAACTAGCGGGATATCCACAGATACGCAGTATTTT.

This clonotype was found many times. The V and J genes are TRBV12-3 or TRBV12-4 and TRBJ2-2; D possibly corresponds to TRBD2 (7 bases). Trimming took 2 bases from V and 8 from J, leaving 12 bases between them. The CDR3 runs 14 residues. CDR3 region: CASSLKAGAGELFF. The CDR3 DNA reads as TGTGCCAGCAGTTTAAAGGCGGGGGCTGGGGAGCTGTTTTTT.

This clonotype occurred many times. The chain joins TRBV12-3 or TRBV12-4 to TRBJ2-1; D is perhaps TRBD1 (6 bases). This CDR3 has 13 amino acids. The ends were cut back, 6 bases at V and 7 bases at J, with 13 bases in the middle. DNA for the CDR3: TGTGCCAGCAGGCCGGACAGAAAGAATGAGCAGTTCTTC. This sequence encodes CASRPDRKNEQFF.

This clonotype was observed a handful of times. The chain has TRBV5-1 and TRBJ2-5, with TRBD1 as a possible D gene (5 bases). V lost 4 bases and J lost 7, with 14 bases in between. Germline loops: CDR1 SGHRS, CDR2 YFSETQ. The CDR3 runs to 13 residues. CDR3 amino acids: CASSNGDQGTQYF. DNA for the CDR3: TGCGCCAGCAGCAACGGAGATCAGGGGACCCAGTACTTC.